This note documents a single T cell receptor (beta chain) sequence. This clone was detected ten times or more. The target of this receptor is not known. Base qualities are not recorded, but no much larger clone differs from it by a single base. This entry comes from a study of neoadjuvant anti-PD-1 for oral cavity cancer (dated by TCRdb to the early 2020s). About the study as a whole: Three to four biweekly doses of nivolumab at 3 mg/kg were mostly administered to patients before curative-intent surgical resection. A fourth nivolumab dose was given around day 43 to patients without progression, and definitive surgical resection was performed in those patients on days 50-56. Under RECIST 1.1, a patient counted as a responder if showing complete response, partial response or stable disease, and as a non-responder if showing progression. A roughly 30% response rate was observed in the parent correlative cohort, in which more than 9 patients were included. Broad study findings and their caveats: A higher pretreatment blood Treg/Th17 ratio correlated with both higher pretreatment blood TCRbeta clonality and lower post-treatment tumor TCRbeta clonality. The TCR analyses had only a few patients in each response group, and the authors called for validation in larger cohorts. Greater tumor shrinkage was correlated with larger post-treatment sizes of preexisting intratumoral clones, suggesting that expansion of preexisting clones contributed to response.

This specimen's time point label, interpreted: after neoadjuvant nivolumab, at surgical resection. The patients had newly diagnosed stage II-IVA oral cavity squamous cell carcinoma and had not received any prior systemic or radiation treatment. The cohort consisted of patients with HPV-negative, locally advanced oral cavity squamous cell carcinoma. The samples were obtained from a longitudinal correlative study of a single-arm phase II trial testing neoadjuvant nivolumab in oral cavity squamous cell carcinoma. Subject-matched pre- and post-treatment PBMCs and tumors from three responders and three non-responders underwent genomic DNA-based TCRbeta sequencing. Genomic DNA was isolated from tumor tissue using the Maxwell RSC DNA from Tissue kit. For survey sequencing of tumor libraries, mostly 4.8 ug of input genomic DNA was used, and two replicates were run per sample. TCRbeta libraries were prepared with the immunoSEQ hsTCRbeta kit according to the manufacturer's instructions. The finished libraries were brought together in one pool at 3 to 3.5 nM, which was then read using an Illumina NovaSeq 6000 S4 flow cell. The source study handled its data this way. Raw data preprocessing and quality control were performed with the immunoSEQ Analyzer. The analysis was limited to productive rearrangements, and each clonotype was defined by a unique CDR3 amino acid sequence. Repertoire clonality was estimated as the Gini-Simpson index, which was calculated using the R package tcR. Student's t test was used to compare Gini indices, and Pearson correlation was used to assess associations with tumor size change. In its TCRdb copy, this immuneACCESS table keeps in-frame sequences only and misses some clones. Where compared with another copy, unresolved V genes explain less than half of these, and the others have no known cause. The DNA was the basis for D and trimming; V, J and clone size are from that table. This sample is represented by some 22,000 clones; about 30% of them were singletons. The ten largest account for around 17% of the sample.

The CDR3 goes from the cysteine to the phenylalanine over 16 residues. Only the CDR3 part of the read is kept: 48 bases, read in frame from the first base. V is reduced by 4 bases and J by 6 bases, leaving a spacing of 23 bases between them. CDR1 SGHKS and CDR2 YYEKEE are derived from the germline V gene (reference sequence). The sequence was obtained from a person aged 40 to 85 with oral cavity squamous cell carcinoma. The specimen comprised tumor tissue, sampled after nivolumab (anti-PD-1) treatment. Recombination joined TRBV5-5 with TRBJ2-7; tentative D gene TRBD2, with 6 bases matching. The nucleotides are TGTGCCAGCAGCGAGACATCCGGGACTTTGGGTAGCGAGCAGTACTTC. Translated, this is CASSETSGTLGSEQYF.